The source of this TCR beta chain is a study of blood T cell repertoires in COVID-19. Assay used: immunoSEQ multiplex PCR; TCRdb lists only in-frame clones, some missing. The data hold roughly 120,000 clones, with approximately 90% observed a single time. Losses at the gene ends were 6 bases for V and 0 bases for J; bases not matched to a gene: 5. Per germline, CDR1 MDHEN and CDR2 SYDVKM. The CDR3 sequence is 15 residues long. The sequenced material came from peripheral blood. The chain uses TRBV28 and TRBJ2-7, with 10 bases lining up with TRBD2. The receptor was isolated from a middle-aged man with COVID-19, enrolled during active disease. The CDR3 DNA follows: TGTGCCAGCAGAGGGACTAGCGCCCCCTCCTACGAGCAGTACTTC. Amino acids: CASRGTSAPSYEQYF.